One T cell receptor (beta chain) is described in this entry. Its target is unknown. This record belongs to a study of T cells in localized non-small cell lung cancer. Whole-study results and caveats: Of the top 100 tumor clones, median approximately 60 were in adjacent lung, 25 to 30 among its top 100. In the blood, greater T cell density corresponded to longer overall survival. In uninvolved adjacent lung, T cell clonality reached its highest value, exceeding tumor.

Sequenced by immunoSEQ multiplex PCR; TCRdb stores in-frame clones only, minus some. The sample records 60,000 to 85,000 clones, 86% being singletons. This CDR3 is built from 15 residues. The germline gives CDR1 SGHNT, CDR2 YYREEE (reference sequence). V lost 3 bases and J 10 bases, leaving 17 bases between the germline ends. The material was peripheral blood, obtained before any cancer treatment. This receptor was identified in a male donor at least 60 years old with stage III squamous cell lung carcinoma. V is TRBV5-4 and J is TRBJ1-6; no clear D gene. In DNA, the CDR3 is TGTGCCAGCAGCTCGGGTGGCTGGTTGGGCTCACCCCTCCACTTT. Its protein is CASSSGGWLGSPLHF.